Listed here are 14 T cell receptor beta chains from one sample, sequenced in a study of human T cells and chemical hapten exposure. Time point given: patch test 2, 6 weeks after DPC sensitization. Treatment defined: therapeutic diphenylcyclopropenone sensitization with weekly scalp DPC. TCRdb fed the RACE reads into MiXCR, producing one record per CDR3 protein. The sample gives roughly 92,000 distinct CDR3 sequences, over 10% of which show up once; approximately 3.3% is in the top ten. The sample was whole blood, taken in connection with sensitization to the hapten diphenylcyclopropenone (DPC). These receptors all come from a woman in her thirties or forties with alopecia areata. Some clones in this sample may be carry-over from other donors' samples.

The sample holds a few counts of this clonotype. This chain uses TRBV20-1 with TRBJ1-1; tentatively, D is TRBD1 (5 bases). V lost 0 bases and J lost 5, with 16 bases in between. Germline V lookup: CDR1 DFQATT, CDR2 SNEGSKA (reference sequence). The CDR3 is made up of 15 amino acids. The CDR3 reads CSARDSRVSWTEAFF. Written as DNA, the CDR3 is TGCAGTGCTAGAGATTCCAGGGTTAGTTGGACTGAAGCTTTCTTT.

The J gene is TRBJ2-6, the V gene TRBV12-3 or TRBV12-4; D ambiguous. There are 11 residues in the CDR3. The ends were cut back, 7 bases at V and 11 bases at J, with 9 bases in the middle. The CDR3 region is CASTLRDVLTF. The CDR3, as DNA: TGTGCCAGCACCCTAAGGGACGTCCTGACTTTC.

The gene calls are TRBV25-1 and TRBJ2-5, with D perhaps given as TRBD1 or TRBD2 (5 bases each). This CDR3 is 14 amino acids long. V was cut by 1 base and J by 5 bases, with 11 bases left in between. Germline CDR1 is MGHDK and CDR2 is SYGVNS. This CDR3 is CASSELLGTETQYF. Written as DNA, the CDR3 is TGTGCCAGCAGTGAATTGTTGGGGACGGAGACCCAGTACTTC.

The sample holds many counts of this clonotype. V and J are TRBV5-5 and TRBJ2-6; unclear D gene. The CDR3 covers 15 residues. Germline V gene data show CDR1 as SGHKS and CDR2 as YYEKEE (reference sequence). V was pared by 2 bases and J by 0 bases, with 6 bases between. CDR3 sequence: CASSFGFSGANVLTF. Written as DNA, the CDR3 is TGTGCCAGCAGCTTCGGATTCTCTGGGGCCAACGTCCTGACTTTC. Filled out from reference TRBV5-5 and TRBJ2-6, the complete variable domain reads DAGVTQSPTHLIKTRGQQVTLRCSPISGHKSVSWYQQVLGQGPQFIFQYYEKEERGRGNFPDRFSARQFPNYSSELNVNALLLGDSALYLCASSFGFSGANVLTFGAGSRLTVL.

This clonotype turned up a few times. The chain links TRBV18 to TRBJ2-5, with D perhaps assigned TRBD1 or TRBD2 (5 bases each). V lost 6 bases and J 0 bases, leaving 11 bases between the germline ends. The length of the CDR3 is 14 residues. Germline loops: CDR1 KGHSH, CDR2 LQKENI. The CDR3 protein is CASSGAAYQETQYF. The CDR3 nucleotides are TGTGCCAGCTCCGGGGCAGCGTACCAAGAGACCCAGTACTTC.

The V and J genes are TRBV20-1 and TRBJ2-1; D is perhaps TRBD2 (6 bases). This CDR3 contains 13 residues. Germline V gives CDR1 DFQATT, CDR2 SNEGSKA (reference sequence). Trimming took 6 bases from V and 6 from J, leaving 15 bases between them. CDR3: CSALATSINEQFF. The CDR3 coding sequence is TGCAGTGCCCTCGCTACTAGCATCAATGAGCAGTTCTTC.

The genes are TRBV6-2 or TRBV6-3 and TRBJ1-5, with D possibly matching TRBD1 (5 bases). Trimming took off 0 bases at V and 5 bases at J, with 14 bases between the two ends. Germline values: CDR1 MNHEY, CDR2 SVGEGT. The CDR3 runs to 16 residues. The CDR3 bases are TGTGCCAGCAGTTACTCGTCGGGGCGAGTTGATCAGCCCCAGCATTTT. Translation: CASSYSSGRVDQPQHF.

The genes are TRBV28 and TRBJ1-1, with D perhaps TRBD1 (6 bases). CDR3 length equals 13 residues. V was trimmed by 8 bases and J by 0 bases, leaving 10 bases between them. Germline assignment: CDR1 MDHEN and CDR2 SYDVKM. The CDR3 DNA is TGTGCCAGCGACAGGAGCTTGAACACTGAAGCTTTCTTT. It yields the protein CASDRSLNTEAFF. Full variable domain (missing parts from reference TRBV28 and TRBJ1-1): DVKVTQSSRYLVKRTGEKVFLECVQDMDHENMFWYRQDPGLGLRLIYFSYDVKMKEKGDIPEGYSVSREKKERFSLILESASTNQTSMYLCASDRSLNTEAFFGQGTRLTVV.

V gene TRBV18 combines with J gene TRBJ2-3, with 8 positions matching TRBD2. The germline CDR1 and CDR2 sequences are KGHSH and LQKENI. The CDR3 covers 15 residues. V lost 1 base and J lost 2; bases outside the gene matches: 2. This CDR3 reads CASSPLAGHTDTQYF. CDR3 nucleotide sequence: TGTGCCAGCTCACCACTAGCGGGACACACAGATACGCAGTATTTT.

This clonotype was recorded at least ten times. This chain joins TRBV18 and TRBJ2-7; D unresolved. From germline, CDR1 is KGHSH and CDR2 LQKENI. Trimming took off 2 bases at V and 4 bases at J, with 3 bases between the two ends. The CDR3 is 11 residues long. In nucleotides, the CDR3 is TGTGCCAGCTCACCAGATTACGAGCAGTACTTC. This codes for CASSPDYEQYF.

There are many counts of this clonotype. V gene TRBV28 combines with J gene TRBJ2-4; 7 nucleotides align to TRBD2. V was clipped by 3 bases and J by 0 bases; unmatched bases: 8. The CDR3 totals 17 residues. From germline, CDR1 is MDHEN and CDR2 SYDVKM. CDR3 in amino acids: CASSFGGRQLAKNIQYF. Written as DNA, the CDR3 is TGTGCCAGCAGTTTCGGGGGGAGACAACTAGCCAAAAACATTCAGTACTTC.

This clonotype was picked up a small number of times. V and J are TRBV7-9 and TRBJ1-4; 7 bases are shared with TRBD1. After removal of 5 bases from V and 7 bases from J, the junction contained 7 bases not matched to a gene. Germline V lookup: CDR1 SEHNR, CDR2 FQNEAQ (reference sequence). The CDR3 consists of 14 residues. The DNA for the CDR3 is TGTGCCAGCAGCCAGACAGGGTTTAGTGAAAAACTGTTTTTT. Protein sequence: CASSQTGFSEKLFF.

This clonotype was seen at least ten times. The genes are TRBV6-1 and TRBJ2-1; TRBD2 aligns across 11 bases. After removal of 3 bases from V and 1 base from J, the junction contained 5 bases not matched to a gene. The germline gives CDR1 MNHNS, CDR2 SASEGT. The CDR3 covers 17 residues. The CDR3 protein is CASSERLAGPSYNEQFF. The CDR3 region has the DNA TGTGCCAGCAGTGAGCGACTAGCGGGGCCTTCCTACAATGAGCAGTTCTTC.

This clonotype was seen more than once but under ten times. The chain recombines TRBV24-1 with TRBJ2-3; a weak D match, TRBD2 (6 bases). Per germline, CDR1 KGHDR and CDR2 SFDVKD. Trimming pared 1 base from V and 1 base from J, leaving 8 bases between. CDR3 length: 15 amino acids. The CDR3 protein is CATSDLGGGTDTQYF. The CDR3 DNA reads as TGTGCCACCAGTGATTTAGGCGGGGGCACAGATACGCAGTATTTT.